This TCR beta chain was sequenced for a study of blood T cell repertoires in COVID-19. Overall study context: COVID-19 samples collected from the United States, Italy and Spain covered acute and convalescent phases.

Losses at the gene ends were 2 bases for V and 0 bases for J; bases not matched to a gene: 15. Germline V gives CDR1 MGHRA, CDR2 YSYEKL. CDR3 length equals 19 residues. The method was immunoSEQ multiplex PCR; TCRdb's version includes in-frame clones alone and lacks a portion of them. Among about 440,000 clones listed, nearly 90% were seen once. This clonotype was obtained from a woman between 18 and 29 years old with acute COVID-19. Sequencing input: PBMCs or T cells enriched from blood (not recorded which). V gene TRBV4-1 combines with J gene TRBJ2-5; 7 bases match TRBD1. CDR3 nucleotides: TGCGCCAGCAGCCAATTAAATGCCCAGGGACAGAGAAACCAAGAGACCCAGTACTTC. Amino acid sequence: CASSQLNAQGQRNQETQYF.